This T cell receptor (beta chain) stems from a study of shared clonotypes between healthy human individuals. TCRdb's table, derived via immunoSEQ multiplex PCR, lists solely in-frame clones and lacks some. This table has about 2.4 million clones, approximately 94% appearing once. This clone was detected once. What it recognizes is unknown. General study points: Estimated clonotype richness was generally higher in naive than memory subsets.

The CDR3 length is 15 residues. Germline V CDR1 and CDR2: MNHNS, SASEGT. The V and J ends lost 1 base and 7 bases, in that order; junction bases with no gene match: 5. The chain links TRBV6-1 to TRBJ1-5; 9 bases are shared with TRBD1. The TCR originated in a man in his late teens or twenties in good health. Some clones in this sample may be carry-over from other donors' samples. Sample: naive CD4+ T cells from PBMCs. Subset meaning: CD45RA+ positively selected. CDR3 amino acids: CASSEGGTGRQPQHF. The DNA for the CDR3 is TGTGCCAGCAGTGAAGGTGGGACAGGGAGGCAGCCCCAGCATTTT.